This TCR beta chain originates from a study of human T cells and chemical hapten exposure. The time point: healthy volunteer bleed at 2 weeks. The study extracted total RNA from unfractionated whole blood. The ends lost 6 bases at V and 0 bases at J; junction bases unmatched: 7. CDR1 and CDR2 (germline): SNHLY, FYNNEI. This CDR3 has 16 residues. The library attached unique molecular identifiers to individual cDNA molecules. TCRdb reanalysed the RACE reads using MiXCR and keeps one entry per CDR3 protein. The repertoire holds more than 70,000 distinct CDR3 sequences, with 8.5% to 9% as singletons. The sequence was obtained from a female donor in good health. Some clones in this sample may be carry-over from other donors' samples. The sequencing sample was made of whole blood. This rearrangement joins TRBV2 to TRBJ2-1, with 8 bases fitting TRBD1. CDR3 loop: CASSPTGASSYNEQFF. CDR3 nucleotides: TGTGCCAGCAGCCCGACAGGGGCGAGCTCCTACAATGAGCAGTTCTTC.